This TCR beta chain is from a study of pediatric ulcerative colitis. Study background: Several patients showed pancolitis and two showed left-sided colitis.

Rectal tissue came from one to two pinch biopsies taken at colonoscopy. The CDR3 is made up of 15 amino acids. Germline values: CDR1 SGHRS, CDR2 YFSETQ. V was cut by 3 bases and J by 0 bases, with 12 bases left in between. Samples were sequenced at Survey level, maximum 500,000 reads. Measured with immunoSEQ multiplex PCR; TCRdb has only the in-frame clones, and not every one. The data contain around 40,000 clones, 75% of them seen just once; the ten biggest clones take up around 9.1%. The gene calls are TRBV5-1 and TRBJ1-1; D is unclear. What was sequenced was gut tissue. The origin of this receptor is a boy aged 10-17 years with severe ulcerative colitis. The CDR3, as DNA: TGCGCCAGCAGCTCGAATTATCAGGTGAACACTGAAGCTTTCTTT. This encodes CASSSNYQVNTEAFF.